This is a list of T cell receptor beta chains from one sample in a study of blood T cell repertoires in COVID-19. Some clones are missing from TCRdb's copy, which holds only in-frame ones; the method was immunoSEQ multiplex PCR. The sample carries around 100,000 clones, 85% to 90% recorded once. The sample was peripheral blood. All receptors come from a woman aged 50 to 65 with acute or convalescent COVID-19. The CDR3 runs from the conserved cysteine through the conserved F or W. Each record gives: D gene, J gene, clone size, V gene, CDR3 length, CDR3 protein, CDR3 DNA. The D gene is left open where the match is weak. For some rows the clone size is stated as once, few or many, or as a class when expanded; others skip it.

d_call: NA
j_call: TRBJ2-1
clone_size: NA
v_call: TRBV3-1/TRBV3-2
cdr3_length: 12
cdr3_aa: CASSLSRNEQFF
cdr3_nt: TGTGCCAGCAGCCTATCGCGCAATGAGCAGTTCTTC

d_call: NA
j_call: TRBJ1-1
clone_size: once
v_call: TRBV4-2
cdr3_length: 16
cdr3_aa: CASSQDLRPLGGKAFF
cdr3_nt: TGTGCCAGCAGCCAAGATCTAAGGCCTTTGGGGGGGAAAGCTTTCTTT

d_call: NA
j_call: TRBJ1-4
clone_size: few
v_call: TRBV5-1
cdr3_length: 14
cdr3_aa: CASSLNTGTGRLFF
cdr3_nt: TGCGCCAGCAGCTTGAACACAGGAACTGGGCGACTGTTTTTT

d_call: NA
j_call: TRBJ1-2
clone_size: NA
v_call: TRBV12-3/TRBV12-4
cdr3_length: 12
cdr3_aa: CAIYQGNYGYTF
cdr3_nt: TGTGCCATTTATCAGGGCAACTATGGCTACACCTTC

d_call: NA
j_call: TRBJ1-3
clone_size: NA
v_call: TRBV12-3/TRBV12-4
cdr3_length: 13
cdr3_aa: CASSNNRRNTIYF
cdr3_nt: TGTGCCAGCAGCAATAACAGGAGAAACACCATATATTTT

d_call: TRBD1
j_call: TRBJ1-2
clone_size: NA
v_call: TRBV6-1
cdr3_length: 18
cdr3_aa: CASSEEAWTEQGDYGYTF
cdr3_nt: TGTGCCAGCAGTGAAGAGGCCTGGACAGAGCAGGGGGACTATGGCTACACCTTC

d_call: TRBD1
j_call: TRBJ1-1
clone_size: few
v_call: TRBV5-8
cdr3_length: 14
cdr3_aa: CASNPGQGGSEAFF
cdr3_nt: TGTGCCAGTAACCCGGGACAGGGTGGGTCTGAAGCTTTCTTT

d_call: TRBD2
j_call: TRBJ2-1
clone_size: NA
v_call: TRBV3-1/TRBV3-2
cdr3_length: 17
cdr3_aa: CASSHRGSGRSYNEQFF
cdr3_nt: TGTGCCAGCAGCCATAGGGGTAGCGGGAGGTCCTACAATGAGCAGTTCTTC

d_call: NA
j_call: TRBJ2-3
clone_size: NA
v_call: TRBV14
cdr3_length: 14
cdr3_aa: CASSQRQFTDTQYF
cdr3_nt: TGTGCCAGCAGCCAACGACAGTTCACAGATACGCAGTATTTT

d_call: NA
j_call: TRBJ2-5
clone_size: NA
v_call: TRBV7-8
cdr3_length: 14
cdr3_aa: CASSSGVNRETQYF
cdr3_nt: TGTGCCAGCAGCTCCGGGGTCAATAGGGAGACCCAGTACTTC

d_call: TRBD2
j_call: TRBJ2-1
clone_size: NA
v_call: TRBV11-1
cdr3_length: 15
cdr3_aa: CAWKPGGGSYNEQFF
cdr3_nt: TGTGCCTGGAAGCCAGGCGGGGGATCCTACAATGAGCAGTTCTTC

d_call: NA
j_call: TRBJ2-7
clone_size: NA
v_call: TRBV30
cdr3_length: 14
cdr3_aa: CAWSGEAGPYEQYF
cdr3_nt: TGTGCCTGGAGTGGGGAGGCAGGCCCCTACGAGCAGTACTTC

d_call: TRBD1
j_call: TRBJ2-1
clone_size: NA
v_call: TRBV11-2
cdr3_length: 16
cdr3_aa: CASRQGQGLLTHEQFF
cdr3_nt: TGTGCCAGCAGGCAGGGACAGGGACTCTTAACCCATGAGCAGTTCTTC

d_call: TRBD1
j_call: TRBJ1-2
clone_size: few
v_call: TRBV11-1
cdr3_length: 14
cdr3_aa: CASSFGQGAAGYTF
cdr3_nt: TGTGCCAGCAGCTTTGGACAGGGGGCTGCTGGCTACACCTTC

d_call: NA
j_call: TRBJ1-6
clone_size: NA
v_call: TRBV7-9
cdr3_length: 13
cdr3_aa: CASSLMANSPLHF
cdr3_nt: TGTGCCAGCAGCTTGATGGCAAATTCACCCCTCCACTTT

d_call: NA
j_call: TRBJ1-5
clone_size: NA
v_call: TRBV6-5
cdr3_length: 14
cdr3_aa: CASREQGSNQPQHF
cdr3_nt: TGTGCCAGCCGAGAACAGGGTTCAAATCAGCCCCAGCATTTT

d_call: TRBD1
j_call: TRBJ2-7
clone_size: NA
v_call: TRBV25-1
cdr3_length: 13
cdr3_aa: CASRDRSSYEQYF
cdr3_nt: TGTGCCAGCCGGGACAGGAGCTCCTACGAGCAGTACTTC

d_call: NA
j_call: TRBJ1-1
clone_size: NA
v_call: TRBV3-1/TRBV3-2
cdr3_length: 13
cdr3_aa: CAGSQTSLTEAFF
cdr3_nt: TGTGCCGGCAGCCAAACGAGCCTCACTGAAGCTTTCTTT

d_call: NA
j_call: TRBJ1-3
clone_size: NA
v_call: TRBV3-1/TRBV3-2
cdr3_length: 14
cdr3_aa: CASSQSGFGNTIYF
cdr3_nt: TGTGCCAGCAGCCAATCAGGGTTTGGAAACACCATATATTTT

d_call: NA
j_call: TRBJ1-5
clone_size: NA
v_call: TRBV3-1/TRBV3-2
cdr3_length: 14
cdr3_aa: CASSQQQINQPQHF
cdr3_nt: TGTGCCAGCAGCCAGCAACAGATCAATCAGCCCCAGCATTTT

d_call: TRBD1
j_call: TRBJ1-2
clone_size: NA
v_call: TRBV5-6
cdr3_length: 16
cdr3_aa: CASSFRQGIRLYGYTF
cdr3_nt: TGTGCCAGCAGCTTTAGACAGGGGATAAGGCTCTATGGCTACACCTTC

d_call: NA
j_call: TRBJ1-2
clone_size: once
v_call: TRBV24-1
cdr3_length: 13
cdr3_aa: CATSDPKQGGYTF
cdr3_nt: TGTGCCACCAGTGACCCAAAACAGGGTGGCTACACCTTC

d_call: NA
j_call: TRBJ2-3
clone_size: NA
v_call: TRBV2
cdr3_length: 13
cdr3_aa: CASSDGPGDTQYF
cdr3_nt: TGTGCCAGCAGTGACGGCCCAGGGGATACGCAGTATTTT

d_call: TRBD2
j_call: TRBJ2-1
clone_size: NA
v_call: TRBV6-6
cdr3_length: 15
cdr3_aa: CASSRTSGGPNEQFF
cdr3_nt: TGTGCCAGCAGCCGGACTAGCGGGGGACCCAATGAGCAGTTCTTC

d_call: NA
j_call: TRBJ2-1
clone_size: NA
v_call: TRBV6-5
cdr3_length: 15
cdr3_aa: CASSYQASSYNEQFF
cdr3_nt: TGTGCCAGCAGTTACCAGGCCAGCTCCTACAATGAGCAGTTCTTC

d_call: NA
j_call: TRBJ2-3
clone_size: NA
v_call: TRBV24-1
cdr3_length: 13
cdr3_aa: CATGGSGTDTQYF
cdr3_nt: TGTGCCACCGGGGGGAGCGGCACAGATACGCAGTATTTT

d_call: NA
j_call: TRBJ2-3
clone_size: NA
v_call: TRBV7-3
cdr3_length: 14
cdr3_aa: CASSRGTSTDTQYF
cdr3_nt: TGTGCCAGCAGCCGAGGGACTAGCACAGATACGCAGTATTTT

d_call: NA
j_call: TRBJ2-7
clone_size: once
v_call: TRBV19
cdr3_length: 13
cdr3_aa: CASSTGLRGEQYF
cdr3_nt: TGTGCCAGTAGTACGGGACTCCGAGGCGAGCAGTACTTC

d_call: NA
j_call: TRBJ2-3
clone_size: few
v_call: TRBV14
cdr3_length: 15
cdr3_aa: CASSQGVTETDTQYF
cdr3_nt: TGTGCCAGCAGCCAAGGTGTGACTGAGACAGATACGCAGTATTTT

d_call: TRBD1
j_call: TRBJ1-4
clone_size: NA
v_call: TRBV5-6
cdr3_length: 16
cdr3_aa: CASSWARGPPNEKLFF
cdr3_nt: TGTGCCAGCAGCTGGGCCAGGGGGCCTCCTAATGAAAAACTGTTTTTT

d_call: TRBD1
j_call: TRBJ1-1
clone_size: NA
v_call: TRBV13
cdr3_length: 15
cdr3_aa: CASSLSGGWDTEAFF
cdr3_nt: TGTGCCAGCAGTCTCTCAGGGGGCTGGGACACTGAAGCTTTCTTT

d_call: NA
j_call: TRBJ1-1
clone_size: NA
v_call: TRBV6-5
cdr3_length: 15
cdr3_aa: CASRGQLVRNTEAFF
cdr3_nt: TGTGCCAGCAGGGGACAATTGGTGCGGAACACTGAAGCTTTCTTT

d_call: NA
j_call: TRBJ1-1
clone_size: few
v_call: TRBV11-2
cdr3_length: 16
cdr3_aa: CASSSWQVPMNTEAFF
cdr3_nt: TGTGCCAGCAGCTCTTGGCAGGTCCCTATGAACACTGAAGCTTTCTTT

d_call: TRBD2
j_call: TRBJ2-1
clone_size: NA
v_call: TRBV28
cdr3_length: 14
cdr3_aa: CASSLADRGDEQLF
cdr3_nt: TGTGCCAGCAGTTTGGCCGACCGGGGGGATGAGCAGCTCTTC

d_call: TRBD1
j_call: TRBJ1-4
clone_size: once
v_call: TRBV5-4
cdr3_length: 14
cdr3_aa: CASSRDRADEKLFF
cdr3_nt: TGTGCCAGCAGCCGGGACAGGGCAGATGAAAAACTGTTTTTT

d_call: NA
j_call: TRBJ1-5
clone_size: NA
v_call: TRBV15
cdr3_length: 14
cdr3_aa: CATSTRQSNQPQHF
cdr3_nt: TGTGCCACCAGCACCCGACAGAGCAATCAGCCCCAGCATTTT

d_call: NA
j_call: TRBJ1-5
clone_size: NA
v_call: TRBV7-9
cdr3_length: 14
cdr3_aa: CASSLTGFNQPQHF
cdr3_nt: TGTGCCAGCAGTCTGACTGGGTTCAATCAGCCCCAGCATTTT

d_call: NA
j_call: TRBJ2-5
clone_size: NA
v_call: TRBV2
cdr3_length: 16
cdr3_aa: CASSQGWGRSQETQYF
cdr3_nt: TGTGCCAGCAGTCAAGGGTGGGGCAGGTCCCAAGAGACCCAGTACTTC

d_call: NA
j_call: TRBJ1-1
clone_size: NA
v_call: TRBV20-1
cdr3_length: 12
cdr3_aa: CSASRGNTEAFF
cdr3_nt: TGCAGTGCTAGTAGAGGGAACACTGAAGCTTTCTTT

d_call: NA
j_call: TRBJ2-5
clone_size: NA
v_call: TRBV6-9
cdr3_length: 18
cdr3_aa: CASSYCEEKQEDRETQYF
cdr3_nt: TGTGCCAGCAGTTATTGCGAGGAAAAACAGGAAGATCGAGAGACCCAGTACTTC

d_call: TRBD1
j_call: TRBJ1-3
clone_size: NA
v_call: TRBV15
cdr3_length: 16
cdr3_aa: CATSGDRDWPGNTIYF
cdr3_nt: TGTGCCACCAGCGGAGACAGGGATTGGCCTGGAAACACCATATATTTT

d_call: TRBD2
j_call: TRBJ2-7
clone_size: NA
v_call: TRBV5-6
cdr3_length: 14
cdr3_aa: CASSFGLASNEQYF
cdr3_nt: TGTGCCAGCAGCTTCGGACTAGCAAGCAACGAGCAGTACTTC

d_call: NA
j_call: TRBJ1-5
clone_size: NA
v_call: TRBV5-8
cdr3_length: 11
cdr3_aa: CASSEQGSVHF
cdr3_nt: TGTGCCAGCAGTGAACAGGGTTCGGTGCATTTT

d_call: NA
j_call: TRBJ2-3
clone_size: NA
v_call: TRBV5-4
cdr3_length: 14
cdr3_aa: CASSFILRPDTQYF
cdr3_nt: TGTGCCAGCAGCTTTATATTGAGGCCAGATACGCAGTATTTT

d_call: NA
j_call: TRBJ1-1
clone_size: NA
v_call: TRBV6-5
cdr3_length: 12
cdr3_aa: CASTGRNTEAFF
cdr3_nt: TGTGCCAGCACCGGGAGGAACACTGAAGCTTTCTTT

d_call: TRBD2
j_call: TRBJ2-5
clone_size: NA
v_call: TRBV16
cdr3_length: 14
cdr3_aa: CASSQWGLQETQYF
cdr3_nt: TGTGCCAGCAGCCAATGGGGACTACAAGAGACCCAGTACTTC

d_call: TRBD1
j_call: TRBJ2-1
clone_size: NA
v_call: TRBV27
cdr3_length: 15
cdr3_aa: CASSFQGAGRGEQFF
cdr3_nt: TGTGCCAGCAGTTTTCAGGGGGCGGGAAGAGGTGAGCAGTTCTTC

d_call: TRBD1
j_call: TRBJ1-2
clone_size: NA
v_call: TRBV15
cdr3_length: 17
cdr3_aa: CATSRDGTGLGQDGYTF
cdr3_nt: TGTGCCACCAGCAGAGATGGGACAGGTTTGGGGCAAGATGGCTACACCTTC

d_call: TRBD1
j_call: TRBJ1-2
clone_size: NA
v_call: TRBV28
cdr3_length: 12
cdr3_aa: CASRTTGAGYTF
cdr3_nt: TGTGCCAGCAGAACGACAGGGGCAGGCTACACCTTC

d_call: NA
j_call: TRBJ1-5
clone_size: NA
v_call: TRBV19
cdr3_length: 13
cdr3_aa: CATRLKGSKPQHF
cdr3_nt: TGTGCCACCAGGTTGAAAGGCTCTAAACCCCAGCATTTT

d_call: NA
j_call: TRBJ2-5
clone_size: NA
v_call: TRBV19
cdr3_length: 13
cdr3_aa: CASSPISAETQYF
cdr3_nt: TGTGCCAGTAGTCCAATCTCCGCGGAGACCCAGTACTTC

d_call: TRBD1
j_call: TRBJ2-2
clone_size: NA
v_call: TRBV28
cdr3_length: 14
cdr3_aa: CASRDRYYTGELFF
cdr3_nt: TGTGCCAGCAGGGACAGGTACTACACCGGGGAGCTGTTTTTT